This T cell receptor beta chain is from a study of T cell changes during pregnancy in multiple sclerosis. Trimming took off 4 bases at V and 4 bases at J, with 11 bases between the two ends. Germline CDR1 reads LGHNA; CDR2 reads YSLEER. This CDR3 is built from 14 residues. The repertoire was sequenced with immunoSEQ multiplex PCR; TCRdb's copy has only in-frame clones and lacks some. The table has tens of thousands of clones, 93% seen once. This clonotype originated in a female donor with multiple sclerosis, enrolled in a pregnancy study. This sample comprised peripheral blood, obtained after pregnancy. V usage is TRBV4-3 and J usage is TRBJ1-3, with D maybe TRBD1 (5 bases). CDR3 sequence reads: CASSPQGAGNTIYF. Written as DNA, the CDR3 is TGCGCCAGCAGCCCCCAGGGTGCAGGAAACACCATATATTTT.